Listed below are T cell receptor beta chains from one sample, sequenced in a study of T cell repertoires in cytomegalovirus infection. TCRdb re-called the reads with MiXCR, one entry per CDR3 protein. This sample has about 250,000 distinct CDR3 sequences; 6% to 8% occur once, and the top ten carry around 6.5%. The sequenced sample consisted of PBMCs. The receptors stem from a human donor in good health (CMV status not recorded). Some clones in this sample may be carry-over from other donors' samples. The CDR3 runs from the conserved cysteine through the conserved F or W. A D gene is named only where the DNA matches it firmly. A row's size may be missing; if present it is once, few, many or a size class.

j_gene | abundance | d_gene | v_gene | CDR3aa | CDR3nt
TRBJ2-7 | many | TRBD1 | TRBV19 | CASSTLTGNEQYF | TGTGCCAGTAGTACCTTGACAGGGAACGAGCAGTACTTC
TRBJ1-1 | many | NA | TRBV7-2 | CASSLYSYTEAFF | TGTGCCAGCAGCTTGTACAGCTACACTGAAGCTTTCTTT
TRBJ2-7 | many | TRBD2 | TRBV11-2 | CASSLWSGGLLSYEQYF | TGTGCCAGCAGCTTGTGGAGCGGGGGGCTCCTTTCCTACGAGCAGTACTTC
TRBJ2-5 | many | NA | TRBV29-1 | CSTLQGPETQYF | TGCAGCACCTTACAGGGCCCAGAGACCCAGTACTTC
TRBJ2-3 | many | NA | TRBV10-3 | CAIRGGTNTDTQYF | TGTGCCATCAGGGGGGGGACAAACACAGATACGCAGTATTTT
TRBJ1-1 | many | NA | TRBV7-3 | CASSGSGGRAEAFF | TGTGCCAGCAGCGGTTCAGGTGGGAGGGCTGAAGCTTTCTTT
TRBJ2-7 | many | TRBD1 | TRBV12-3/TRBV12-4 | CASSPRTGGNEQYF | TGTGCCAGCAGTCCACGGACAGGGGGGAACGAGCAGTACTTC
TRBJ2-1 | many | NA | TRBV4-3 | CASSQEGGSFVGGPHEQFF | TGCGCCAGCAGCCAAGAAGGGGGCAGTTTCGTGGGGGGCCCACATGAGCAGTTCTTC
TRBJ1-6 | many | NA | TRBV7-2 | CASSLEGDSPLHF | TGTGCCAGCAGCTTAGAAGGAGATTCACCCCTCCACTTT
TRBJ1-2 | NA | NA | TRBV12-3/TRBV12-4 | CASSRERFNYGYTF | TGTGCCAGCAGCCGCGAGAGGTTTAACTATGGCTACACCTTC
TRBJ1-1 | many | NA | TRBV24-1 | CAIGDRWNTEAFF | TGTGCCATCGGCGACAGGTGGAACACTGAAGCTTTCTTT
TRBJ2-2 | NA | NA | TRBV2 | CASSEWANGELFF | TGTGCCAGCAGTGAATGGGCAAACGGGGAGCTGTTTTTT
TRBJ2-7 | many | NA | TRBV7-2 | CASGRTAYEQYF | TGTGCCAGCGGAAGGACAGCTTACGAGCAGTACTTC
TRBJ1-2 | many | TRBD1 | TRBV7-2 | CASSVGQGRASYTF | TGTGCCAGCAGCGTCGGACAGGGAAGGGCGAGCTACACCTTC
TRBJ1-2 | many | NA | TRBV19 | CASRKTGTNYGYTF | TGTGCCAGTAGAAAAACAGGGACTAACTATGGCTACACCTTC
TRBJ1-5 | many | TRBD1 | TRBV7-2 | CASSWTGTNQPQHF | TGTGCCAGCAGTTGGACAGGGACCAATCAGCCCCAGCATTTT